This TCR beta chain was observed in a study of shared clonotypes between healthy human individuals. The study's findings and limits: Generally, naive subsets (rather than memory subsets) showed larger estimated richness.

CDR1 SGDLS and CDR2 YYNGEE come from the germline V gene. The CDR3 is 15 residues long. V dropped 4 bases and J dropped 5; count of bases not matched to a gene: 6. With respect to this clone: Its target is unknown.

Produced via immunoSEQ multiplex PCR; TCRdb's table is partial and in-frame only. The repertoire holds about 600,000 clones, with roughly 97% as singletons. The chain couples TRBV9 to TRBJ2-7; 13 positions match TRBD2. The sample consisted of naive CD4+ T cells sorted from blood. The subset is: CD45RA+ positively selected. The sequence was collected from a woman younger than 45 in good health. The CDR3 reads CASSPRTSGSDEQYF. CDR3 sequence (DNA): TGTGCCAGCAGCCCCCGGACTAGCGGGAGCGACGAGCAGTACTTC.